This TCR beta chain was captured by sequencing in a study of regulatory T cells in long-lasting Graves disease (dated by TCRdb to the early 2020s). Regarding the research as a whole: To count as having persistent Graves' disease, a patient had to have received antithyroid drug treatment for over 5 years with TSH receptor autoantibodies remaining persistently positive. A total of 35 or so samples were covered by TCR sequencing, comprising roughly 13 persistent and 20 or so newly diagnosed Graves' disease patients. This study used TCR sequencing and RNA sequencing of peripheral blood to compare persistent Graves' disease patients against newly diagnosed Graves' disease patients. Persistent Graves' disease patients in the clinical cohort had taken antithyroid drugs for 9.5 to 13 years on average. The study took place in China and was registered as a clinical trial.

The library relied on multiplex PCR. Reads for this sample came from an Illumina HiSeq 4000. iRepertoire HTBI primers and Arm-PCR amplification of CDR3 regions were used to construct TCR beta libraries. Before sequencing, the PCR products underwent gel purification. The original methods were these. Across samples, 60 to 70 TRBV and 13 to 15 TRBJ segments were identified and used for gene usage analysis of CDR3 amino acid clonotypes. COPE and FqMerger were used to merge the filtered high-quality paired reads into contigs. BLAST was used to align contigs to IMGT TRBV, TRBD and TRBJ reference genes, and CDR3 was defined according to IMGT. Highly expanded clones were defined as clonotypes with a frequency above 0.1%. Shannon entropy was used to measure repertoire diversity, and the Gini coefficient was used to measure V-J evenness. A clonotype found in more than one individual was treated as public. TCRdb took the public reads, trimmed them with fastp at Q25, ran MiXCR for clone calling and kept in-frame beta chains. Identical CDR3 protein sequences are pooled into one entry, listed with their most common genes and DNA. The V and J calls shown here were made by TCRdb, not taken from the authors' results. Within this sample are some 280,000 distinct CDR3 sequences, with around a fifth of them counted one time only. Around 50% of the sample comes from the top ten.

This clonotype showed up many times. Its target antigen remains unknown. No much larger clone exists at a distance of one base, and base qualities are not known. Inclusive of the bounding cysteine and phenylalanine, the CDR3 is 14 residues long. Of all the DNA, just the CDR3 is kept, 42 bases in frame from base 1. Looking up the germline V gene (reference sequence) yields CDR1 LGHDT and CDR2 YNNKEL. At the junction V is shortened by 0 bases and J by 4 bases, with 9 bases in between. Here is what the overall study found, with its caveats: Persistent disease showed preferential use of TRBV28, TRBJ1-2 and TRBJ2-5, whereas newly diagnosed disease favored TRBV20-1 and TRBJ2-1. Persistent Graves' disease patients showed lower TCR Shannon entropy and fewer highly expanded clones than newly diagnosed patients, suggesting clonal expansion. Persistent patients shared more public clonotypes among themselves (around 2,700) than newly diagnosed patients did (roughly 910). Only peripheral blood was studied, because thyroid tissue, the primary lesion, was inaccessible. The authors noted that the small sample size was a limitation that may lower accuracy. Only the TCR beta chain was sequenced and analyzed.

The sample's time point label is to be understood as: persistent/refractory GD, antithyroid drugs over 5 years with positive TRAb. RNA was extracted from PBMCs in TRIzol for both TCR sequencing and RNA sequencing. The diagnosis of Graves' disease was made according to American Thyroid Association guidelines. Patients for the study were recruited at an endocrinology department in Xi'an, China. Each patient gave 8.5 to 9.5 milliliters of peripheral blood, collected in an EDTA anticoagulant tube. PBMCs were isolated by Ficoll Paque Plus density gradient separation without further T cell sorting. An Agilent 2100 Bioanalyzer and agarose gel were used to check RNA quality, and a NanoDrop 2000 was used to measure RNA concentration.

The V and J segments used are TRBV3-1 and TRBJ1-1; the D gene assignment is ambiguous. The source was peripheral blood mononuclear cells (PBMCs), collected when the disease was refractory, from a patient treated with antithyroid drugs. This receptor was taken from a female donor with Graves disease. The CDR3 protein: CASSQERQFTEAFF. The nucleotides read TGTGCCAGCAGCCAAGAAAGGCAGTTCACTGAAGCTTTCTTT.